These 14 T cell receptor beta chains came from one sample sequenced in a study of T cells in Graves' hyperthyroidism and ophthalmopathy. Amplification yielded TCR beta CDR3 regions, with RNA transcripts as the source. When the TCR CDR3 underwent first-round RT-PCR, the HTBI primer set was used. In TCRdb, the multiplex PCR reads were re-called with MiXCR into one record per CDR3 protein. The table lists 500,000 to 550,000 distinct CDR3 sequences, approximately 20% of them singletons. Sequenced material: blood. Source of these receptors: a man aged 40-49 years with Graves' ophthalmopathy.

The V and J genes are TRBV30 and TRBJ2-7, with D perhaps TRBD1 (5 bases). This CDR3 has 12 amino acids. The V and J ends lost 2 bases and 6 bases respectively, with 11 bases between them. Germline V gives CDR1 GTSNPN, CDR2 SVGIG (reference sequence). The CDR3 DNA reads as TGTGCCTGGAGTCTTGCTAGGGGCGAGCAGTACTTC. Its translation: CAWSLARGEQYF.

The V and J genes are TRBV15 and TRBJ2-7, with D perhaps matching TRBD1 (6 bases). V was cut by 5 bases and J by 3 bases, with 17 bases left in between. CDR1 and CDR2 (germline): LNHNV, YYDKDF (reference sequence). This CDR3 comprises 15 residues. CDR3 in DNA: TGTGCCACCAGCCCACAGGTTGGACAGAACTACGAGCAGTACTTC. It encodes CATSPQVGQNYEQYF.

This chain joins TRBV11-1 and TRBJ2-7; TRBD1 might be the D (5 bases). CDR3 size: 14 residues. CDR1 is SGHAT and CDR2 is FQDESV in the germline V gene (reference sequence). V lost 5 bases and J 2 bases, leaving 13 bases between the germline ends. CDR3 sequence reads: CASSLGHATYEQYF. CDR3 DNA: TGTGCCAGCAGCCTCGGACACGCAACCTACGAGCAGTACTTC.

As for this clonotype: At one end, the junction sequence differs from germline, possibly due to a read error. The chain employs TRBV4-1 and TRBJ2-1, with TRBD2 matching over 13 bases. The CDR3 has 15 amino acids. Germline V gene sequence: CDR1 MGHRA, CDR2 YSYEKL. CDR3 in amino acids: CASSQGLAGGIEQLF. The CDR3 nucleotides read TGCGCCAGCAGCCAAGGACTAGCGGGGGGTATAGAGCAGCTCTTC.

The V and J genes are TRBV29-1 and TRBJ1-3; maybe TRBD1 (6 bases). V was cut by 6 bases and J by 0 bases, with 12 bases left in between. Germline values: CDR1 SQVTM, CDR2 ANQGSEA. CDR3 length equals 14 residues. The CDR3 protein is CSVWDTSSGNTIYF. The CDR3 DNA is TGCAGCGTGTGGGACACGAGCTCTGGAAACACCATATATTTT.

This clonotype was detected many times. V usage is TRBV4-2 and J usage is TRBJ2-3, with 9 bases that match TRBD2. V was clipped by 5 bases and J by 2 bases; unmatched bases: 5. The germline V gene encodes CDR1 LGHNA and CDR2 YNFKEQ. The CDR3 is 15 amino acids. The CDR3 spells CASSEGTSNTDTQYF. Here the CDR3 DNA reads TGTGCCAGCAGCGAAGGGACTAGCAACACAGATACGCAGTATTTT.

This clonotype was seen at least ten times. The rearrangement uses TRBV6-1 and TRBJ1-6, with D tentatively TRBD1 (5 bases). The CDR3 runs 14 residues. Trimming stripped 7 bases from V and 10 bases from J, with 17 bases between. Germline values: CDR1 MNHNS, CDR2 SASEGT. The CDR3 loop reads CASNTGGVGSPLHF. The CDR3, as DNA: TGTGCCAGCAACACGGGGGGAGTGGGATCACCCCTCCACTTT.

The sample holds a few counts of this clonotype. The chain recombines TRBV7-3 with TRBJ2-3; no reliable D call. The V end was cut by 5 bases, the J end by 0 bases, with 12 bases between. From germline, CDR1 is SGHTA and CDR2 FQGTGA. The CDR3 runs to 15 residues. CDR3 sequence reads: CASSDLSSSTDTQYF. The DNA of the CDR3 is TGTGCCAGCAGCGACCTTTCCTCTAGCACAGATACGCAGTATTTT.

This clonotype was seen repeatedly, ten times or more. The V call is TRBV30, the J call TRBJ2-1; D uncertain. Germline V lookup: CDR1 GTSNPN, CDR2 SVGIG (reference sequence). With 8 bases removed from V and 7 bases from J, the gap between germline ends came to 3 bases. This CDR3 spans 8 amino acids. The CDR3 protein is CAVNEQFF. The CDR3, as DNA: TGTGCCGTTAATGAGCAGTTCTTC.

This clonotype was detected ten times or more. The rearrangement joins TRBV11-2 to TRBJ2-2; maybe TRBD1 (6 bases). The CDR3 runs to 15 residues. From germline, CDR1 is SGHAT and CDR2 FQNNGV. V lost 5 bases and J 2 bases, leaving 12 bases between the germline ends. The CDR3, as DNA: TGTGCCAGCAGCACGGGACAAACAAACACCGGGGAGCTGTTTTTT. Translated, it gives CASSTGQTNTGELFF.

This clonotype was seen more than once but under ten times. The rearrangement uses TRBV5-6 and TRBJ2-7; D is unclear. The CDR3 has 14 residues. Germline CDR1 reads SGHDT; CDR2 reads YYEEEE. Trimming shortened V by 6 bases and J by 2 bases, and 15 bases separated the two germline ends. CDR3 bases: TGTGCCAGCATCCTTCGAGGTGTCGCCTACGAGCAGTACTTC. This gives the protein CASILRGVAYEQYF.

This clonotype was counted a few times. The chain has TRBV3-1 and TRBJ1-2; D remains ambiguous. CDR3 length equals 15 residues. Germline V gene data show CDR1 as LGHDT and CDR2 as YNNKEL (reference sequence). Trimming pared 3 bases from V and 0 bases from J, leaving 11 bases between. Here the CDR3 reads CASSQRRGANYGYTF. As DNA, the CDR3 is TGTGCCAGCAGCCAGAGGCGGGGTGCTAACTATGGCTACACCTTC. Looking up the rest from reference TRBV3-1 and TRBJ1-2 gives the full variable domain: DTAVSQTPKYLVTQMGNDKSIKCEQNLGHDTMYWYKQDSKKFLKIMFSYNNKELIINETVPNRFSPKSPDKAHLNLHINSLELGDSAVYFCASSQRRGANYGYTFGSGTRLTVV.

The chain recombines TRBV29-1 with TRBJ1-1; TRBD1 might be the D (5 bases). Trimming removed 4 bases from V and 1 base from J, with 7 bases in between. The CDR3 is made up of 12 amino acids. Germline lookup yields CDR1 SQVTM and CDR2 ANQGSEA. The DNA of the CDR3 is TGCAGCGTTGTGAGGGGGAACACTGAAGCTTTCTTT. Translation gives CSVVRGNTEAFF.

Worth noting for this clonotype: Given a much more abundant clone one base away, this may be a read error. This chain joins TRBV27 and TRBJ2-7, with 7 bases matching TRBD1. This CDR3 comprises 12 residues. Looked up from germline, CDR1 is MNHEY and CDR2 is SMNVEV (reference sequence). V shed 11 bases, J shed 6 bases, and the junction held 10 bases outside the gene matches. In nucleotides, the CDR3 is TGTGCCGGCAATAATAACAGGGGCGAGCAGTACTTC. Amino acid sequence: CAGNNNRGEQYF.